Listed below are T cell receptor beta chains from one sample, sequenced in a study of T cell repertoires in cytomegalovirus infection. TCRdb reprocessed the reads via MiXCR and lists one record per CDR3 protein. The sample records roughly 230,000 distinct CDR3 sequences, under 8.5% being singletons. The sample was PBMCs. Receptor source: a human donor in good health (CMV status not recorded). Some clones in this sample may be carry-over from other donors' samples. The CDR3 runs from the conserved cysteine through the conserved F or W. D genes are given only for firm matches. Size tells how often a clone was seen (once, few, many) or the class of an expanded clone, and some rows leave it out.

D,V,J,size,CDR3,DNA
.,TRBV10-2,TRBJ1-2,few,CASSGTRNYGYTF,TGCGCCAGCAGCGGGACAAGGAACTATGGCTACACCTTC
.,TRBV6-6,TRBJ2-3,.,CASSLEALDTQYF,TGTGCCAGCAGTTTAGAGGCGTTAGATACGCAGTATTTT
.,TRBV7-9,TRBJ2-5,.,CASSPSAGSETQYF,TGTGCCAGCAGCCCCAGCGCAGGGAGTGAGACCCAGTACTTC
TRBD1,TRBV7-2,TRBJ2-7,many,CASSFRGAGTGSYEQYF,TGTGCCAGCAGCTTCCGGGGAGCCGGGACAGGGTCCTACGAGCAGTACTTC
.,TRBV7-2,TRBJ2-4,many,CASSQGGSAKNIQYF,TGTGCCAGCAGCCAAGGAGGGTCCGCCAAAAACATTCAGTACTTC
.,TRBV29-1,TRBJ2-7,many,CSVPRGGGGEQYF,TGCAGCGTCCCTCGGGGAGGGGGTGGCGAGCAGTACTTC
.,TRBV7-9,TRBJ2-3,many,CASSLFLAQNTQYF,TGTGCCAGCAGCCTCTTTCTAGCCCAAAATACGCAGTATTTT
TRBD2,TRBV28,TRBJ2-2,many,CASSLDPSGVGELFF,TGTGCCAGCAGTTTAGATCCTAGCGGGGTCGGGGAGCTGTTTTTT
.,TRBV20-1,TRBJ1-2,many,CSAREGLYGYTF,TGCAGTGCTAGGGAAGGACTCTATGGCTACACCTTC
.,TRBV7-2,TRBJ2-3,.,CASSLLAVRTDTQYF,TGTGCCAGCAGCCTATTAGCGGTGCGCACAGATACGCAGTATTTT
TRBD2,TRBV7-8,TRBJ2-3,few,CASSPRGDTDTQYF,TGTGCCAGCAGCCCCCGGGGGGACACAGATACGCAGTATTTT
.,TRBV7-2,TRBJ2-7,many,CASSLAQGSREQYF,TGTGCCAGCAGCTTAGCTCAGGGTAGTAGAGAGCAGTACTTC
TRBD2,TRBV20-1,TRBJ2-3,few,CSAREAALVDTQYF,TGCAGTGCCCGGGAGGCGGCCTTGGTGGATACGCAGTATTTT
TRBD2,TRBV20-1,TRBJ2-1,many,CSAERSGGNSYNEQFF,TGCAGTGCAGAACGTAGCGGGGGGAACTCCTACAATGAGCAGTTCTTC
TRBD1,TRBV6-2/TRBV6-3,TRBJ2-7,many,CASNRQGIYEQYF,TGTGCCAGCAACCGACAGGGAATCTACGAGCAGTACTTC
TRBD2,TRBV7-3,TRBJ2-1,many,CASRAGGDYNEQFF,TGTGCCAGCAGGGCGGGGGGCGACTACAATGAGCAGTTCTTC
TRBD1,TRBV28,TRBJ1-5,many,CASSFVDRDSQPQHF,TGTGCCAGCAGTTTTGTAGACAGGGATAGTCAGCCCCAGCATTTT
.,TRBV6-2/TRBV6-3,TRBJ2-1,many,CASSYNLGPQYNEQFF,TGTGCCAGCAGTTACAATCTGGGGCCGCAGTACAATGAGCAGTTCTTC
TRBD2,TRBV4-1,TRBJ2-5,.,CASSQDLRTSGVETQYF,TGCGCCAGCAGCCAAGATTTACGGACTAGCGGTGTAGAGACCCAGTACTTC
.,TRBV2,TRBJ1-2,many,CASSTSGEYGYTF,TGTGCCAGCAGTACCTCTGGGGAATATGGCTACACCTTC
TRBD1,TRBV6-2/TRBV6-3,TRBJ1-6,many,CASSLGQGGNSPLHF,TGTGCCAGCAGTCTGGGACAGGGTGGCAATTCACCCCTCCACTTT
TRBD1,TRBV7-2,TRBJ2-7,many,CASSFGQGVSYEQYF,TGTGCCAGCAGCTTCGGACAGGGAGTCTCCTACGAGCAGTACTTC
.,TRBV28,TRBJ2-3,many,CASSFGLAASTDTQYF,TGTGCCAGCAGTTTTGGATTAGCGGCTAGCACAGATACGCAGTATTTT
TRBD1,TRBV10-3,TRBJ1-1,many,CAISGTGGSVAEAFF,TGTGCCATCAGCGGGACAGGGGGGTCCGTGGCTGAAGCTTTCTTT
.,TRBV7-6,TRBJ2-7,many,CASSLDSRGLGLGLGLNF,TGTGCCAGCAGCTTAGATTCTAGGGGGTTAGGACTAGGTCTCGGATTGAACTTC
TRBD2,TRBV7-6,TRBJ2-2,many,CASSLAGGPISGELFF,TGTGCCAGCAGCCTAGCGGGGGGGCCTATATCCGGGGAGCTGTTTTTT
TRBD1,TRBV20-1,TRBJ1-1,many,CSASGGFDTEAFF,TGCAGTGCATCAGGGGGCTTTGACACTGAAGCTTTCTTT
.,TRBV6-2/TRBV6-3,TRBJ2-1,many,CASSTPQGPAYNEQFF,TGTGCCAGCAGTACCCCTCAGGGGCCAGCCTACAATGAGCAGTTCTTC
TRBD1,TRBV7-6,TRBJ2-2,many,CASSAGGKNTGELFF,TGTGCCAGCAGCGCAGGGGGCAAGAACACCGGGGAGCTGTTTTTT
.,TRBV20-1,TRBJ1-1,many,CSALPGTFSGAFF,TGCAGTGCTCTTCCCGGGACATTTTCGGGAGCTTTCTTT
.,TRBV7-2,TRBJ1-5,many,CASSWAHNQPQHF,TGTGCCAGCAGCTGGGCCCATAATCAGCCCCAGCATTTT
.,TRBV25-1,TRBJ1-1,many,CASSESRLNTEAFF,TGTGCCAGCAGTGAATCCAGGTTGAACACTGAAGCTTTCTTT
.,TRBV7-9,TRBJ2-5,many,CASSFMGAGETQYF,TGTGCCAGCAGCTTTATGGGGGCAGGCGAGACCCAGTACTTC
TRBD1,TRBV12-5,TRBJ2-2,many,CASGYKGTGDNTGELFF,TGTGCTAGTGGCTATAAAGGGACAGGCGATAACACCGGGGAGCTGTTTTTT
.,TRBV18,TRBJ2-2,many,CASHPGPSSGELFF,TGTGCCAGCCATCCGGGACCGAGCTCCGGGGAGCTGTTTTTT
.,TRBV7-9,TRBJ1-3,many,CASSRVGGNTIYF,TGTGCCAGCAGCCGCGTCGGAGGAAACACCATATATTTT
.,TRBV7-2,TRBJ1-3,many,CASSEKSGNTIYF,TGTGCCAGCAGTGAAAAATCTGGAAACACCATATATTTT
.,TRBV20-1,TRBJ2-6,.,CSAPATGANVLTF,TGCAGTGCTCCGGCGACCGGGGCCAACGTCCTGACTTTC
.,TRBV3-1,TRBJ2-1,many,CASSQVYEQFF,TGTGCCAGCAGCCAGGTGTATGAGCAGTTCTTC
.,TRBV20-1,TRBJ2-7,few,CSARDTVSYEQYF,TGCAGTGCTAGGGACACCGTCTCCTACGAGCAGTACTTC
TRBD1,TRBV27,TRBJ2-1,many,CASSLSLGDRGRGGQFF,TGTGCCAGCAGTTTATCCCTCGGGGACAGGGGGCGCGGTGGGCAGTTCTTC